The 17 T cell receptor beta chains below were found in one sample sequenced in a study of cytomegalovirus exposure and HLA in healthy donors (dated by TCRdb to the late 2010s). Library construction relied on the immunoSEQ multiplex PCR assay. TCRdb took this table from immuneACCESS and kept in-frame rearrangements with V and J called. Such tables lack part of the clones; where checked against another copy, unresolved V genes explain under half of the gap, and the rest is unexplained. For this sample there are roughly 250,000 clones; around 89% appear just once. Under 0.4% of the sample rests with the top ten. Sequencing was carried out using PBMCs. The origin of the receptors is a woman aged 18-35 years in good health and CMV-seronegative.

A single count supports this clone. Its ends do not fully match the called genes, so a read error is possible. This sequence joins TRBV15 and TRBJ2-5; 10 nucleotides match TRBD2. Germline assignment: CDR1 LNHNV and CDR2 YYDKDF (reference sequence). The CDR3 sequence is 13 residues long. CDR3 DNA sequence: TGTGCCACCAGCAGAGATCGGGGGGGACTAGCGCACTTC. Residues: CATSRDRGGLAHF. Full variable domain (rest looked up from reference TRBV15 and TRBJ2-5): DAMVIQNPRYQVTQFGKPVTLSCSQTLNHNVMYWYQQKSSQAPKLLFHYYDKDFNNEADTPDNFQSRRPNTSFCFLDIRSPGLGDTAMYLCATSRDRGGLAHFGPGTRLLVL.

This chain connects TRBV7-2 to TRBJ2-5; TRBD2 aligns across 8 bases. Germline CDR1 reads SGHTA; CDR2 reads FQGNSA. The CDR3 loop spans 17 amino acids. V gave up 0 bases and J gave up 5 bases; unmatched junction bases: 11. The CDR3 sequence is CASSLAPAGGHHETQYF. DNA of the CDR3: TGTGCCAGCAGCTTAGCGCCGGCGGGGGGCCATCACGAGACCCAGTACTTC.

For the CDR3, the DNA is TGTGCTAGTGGTTTGGATTCGGACAGTTTGCGCAATGAGCAGTTCTTC. Its translation: CASGLDSDSLRNEQFF. The chain carries TRBV12-5 and TRBJ2-1; D might be TRBD1 (6 bases). V dropped 1 base and J dropped 6 bases, with 16 bases sitting between them. This CDR3 spans 16 amino acids. The germline V gene has CDR1 LGHNT and CDR2 FRNRAP.

This sequence joins TRBV27 and TRBJ2-2; tentative D call: TRBD2 (5 bases). The CDR3 length is 17 residues. The germline gives CDR1 MNHEY, CDR2 SMNVEV (reference sequence). Trimming stripped 5 bases from V and 5 bases from J, with 21 bases between. The CDR3 DNA reads TGTGCCAGCAGTCCCGAATACCGGACTCGAGGGACCGGGGAGCTGTTTTTT. The encoded protein is CASSPEYRTRGTGELFF.

The rearrangement joins TRBV2 to TRBJ2-5; 8 nucleotides align to TRBD2. V shed 6 bases, J shed 4 bases, and the junction held 7 bases outside the gene matches. This CDR3 region has 14 residues. Germline V CDR1 and CDR2: SNHLY, FYNNEI. CDR3 sequence: CASRVAGPRETQYF. In DNA form, the CDR3 reads TGTGCCAGCAGGGTAGCGGGGCCGCGAGAGACCCAGTACTTC. Variable domain in full (rest from reference TRBV2 and TRBJ2-5): EPEVTQTPSHQVTQMGQEVILRCVPISNHLYFYWYRQILGQKVEFLVSFYNNEISEKSEIFDDQFSVERPDGSNFTLKIRSTKLEDSAMYFCASRVAGPRETQYFGPGTRLLVL.

The rearrangement links TRBV4-3 to TRBJ2-1, with TRBD2 matching over 8 bases. The germline V gene has CDR1 LGHNA and CDR2 YSLEER. V was clipped by 4 bases and J by 10 bases; unmatched bases: 12. The CDR3 runs to 15 residues. CDR3 in DNA: TGCGCCAGCAGCCCGGAGCGGGGGCCGACTAGAGAGCAGTTCTTC. This encodes CASSPERGPTREQFF.

The rearrangement uses TRBV6-5 and TRBJ1-2; possibly TRBD1 for D (5 bases). Per germline, CDR1 MNHEY and CDR2 SVGAGI. V shed 2 bases and J shed 6 bases, with 16 bases lying between them. The CDR3 extends over 15 amino acids. The CDR3 DNA follows: TGTGCCAGCAGTTACAGGGCAGGGCCCCGTGATGGCTACACCTTC. Translating gives CASSYRAGPRDGYTF.

V is TRBV19 and J is TRBJ2-2; D may be TRBD1 (6 bases). The V gene lost 7 bases and the J gene lost 0 bases, with 18 bases spanning the gap. The V gene's germline CDR1 is LNHDA and CDR2 SQIVND (reference sequence). The CDR3 runs to 17 residues. CDR3 coding DNA: TGTGCCAGTATTACCGGTGACAGGTTCACGAACACCGGGGAGCTGTTTTTT. Translation gives CASITGDRFTNTGELFF.

This chain's CDR3 is CASSSQGIGWYEQYF. The DNA for the CDR3 is TGTGCCAGCAGTTCCCAGGGCATCGGGTGGTACGAGCAGTACTTC. The V gene is TRBV27, the J gene TRBJ2-7, with D possibly being TRBD1 (5 bases). Germline CDR1 and CDR2: MNHEY and SMNVEV (reference sequence). Trimming stripped 4 bases from V and 4 bases from J, with 17 bases between. This CDR3 contains 15 residues.

Of note for this clone: Other DNA sequences from this sample encode an identical CDR3 as well. V usage is TRBV6-1 and J usage is TRBJ2-1, with TRBD2 matching over 9 bases. Germline loops: CDR1 MNHNS, CDR2 SASEGT. The length of the CDR3 is 15 residues. V lost 0 bases to trimming and J lost 4 bases; unmatched junction nucleotides: 1. DNA of the CDR3: TGTGCCAGCAGTGAAGCGGCGGGGGGGTACAATGAGCAGTTCTTC. Its protein is CASSEAAGGYNEQFF.

The J gene is TRBJ2-5, the V gene TRBV5-1, with 9 bases lining up with TRBD2. Germline lookup yields CDR1 SGHRS and CDR2 YFSETQ. V shed 1 base and J 2 bases; nucleotides not matched to a gene: 9. This CDR3 is 17 amino acids long. Written as DNA, the CDR3 is TGCGCCAGCAGCTTGATCCAAGCGGGGGGATTACAAGAGACCCAGTACTTC. Protein product: CASSLIQAGGLQETQYF. Full variable domain (rest looked up from reference TRBV5-1 and TRBJ2-5): KAGVTQTPRYLIKTRGQQVTLSCSPISGHRSVSWYQQTPGQGLQFLFEYFSETQRNKGNFPGRFSGRQFSNSRSEMNVSTLELGDSALYLCASSLIQAGGLQETQYFGPGTRLLVL.

The chain has TRBV18 and TRBJ1-1, with TRBD1 matching over 8 bases. The length of the CDR3 is 15 residues. The germline V gene encodes CDR1 KGHSH and CDR2 LQKENI. The V and J ends lost 4 bases and 0 bases, in that order; junction bases with no gene match: 4. The CDR3 region is CASSRLTGVNTEAFF. CDR3 DNA sequence: TGTGCCAGCTCACGGCTGACAGGGGTGAACACTGAAGCTTTCTTT.

This rearrangement joins TRBV4-1 to TRBJ2-1, with TRBD2 matching 8 bases. Germline CDR1 is MGHRA and CDR2 is YSYEKL. The CDR3 has 18 amino acids. The V segment lost 0 bases and the J segment 0 bases; nucleotides outside the gene matches: 7. CDR3 in amino acids: CASSQDRGLGTSYNEQFF. CDR3 bases: TGCGCCAGCAGCCAAGATAGGGGACTAGGAACCTCCTACAATGAGCAGTTCTTC.

The gene calls are TRBV2 and TRBJ2-1, with 7 bases aligning to TRBD2. In germline, CDR1 is SNHLY, CDR2 FYNNEI. The CDR3 covers 15 residues. Trimming cost V 3 bases and J 4 bases; bases outside gene matches: 6. The CDR3 region has the DNA TGTGCCAGCAGTGACGGCCCGGGGGGTTACAATGAGCAGTTCTTC. This translates into CASSDGPGGYNEQFF.

This chain uses TRBV4-2 with TRBJ2-7; 7 nucleotides agree with TRBD1. Looked up from germline, CDR1 is LGHNA and CDR2 is YNFKEQ. J lost 3 bases, V lost 3 bases, and 8 bases had no gene match. The CDR3 length is 15 residues. The CDR3 DNA sequence: TGTGCCAGCAGCCACGAACAGGGGCCGGGCTACGAGCAGTACGTC. Protein: CASSHEQGPGYEQYV.

The J gene is TRBJ2-3, the V gene TRBV7-9; the match to TRBD1 covers 10 bases. Germline V gene lookup returns CDR1 SEHNR and CDR2 FQNEAQ (reference sequence). Trimming removed 5 bases from V and 3 bases from J; junction bases left unmatched: 5. The CDR3 length is 15 residues. CDR3 sequence (DNA): TGTGCCAGCAGCATCGGGACAGGGGTGACAGATACGCAGTATTTT. Protein sequence: CASSIGTGVTDTQYF.

Only one count was recorded for this clone. The rearrangement links TRBV9 to TRBJ1-2; D gene unclear. V dropped 1 base and J dropped 3 bases, with 13 bases sitting between them. Germline V lookup: CDR1 SGDLS, CDR2 YYNGEE. This CDR3 contains 15 residues. The CDR3 here is CASSVFRGEDYGYTF. CDR3 bases: TGTGCCAGCAGCGTATTCCGCGGGGAGGACTATGGCTACACCTTC.